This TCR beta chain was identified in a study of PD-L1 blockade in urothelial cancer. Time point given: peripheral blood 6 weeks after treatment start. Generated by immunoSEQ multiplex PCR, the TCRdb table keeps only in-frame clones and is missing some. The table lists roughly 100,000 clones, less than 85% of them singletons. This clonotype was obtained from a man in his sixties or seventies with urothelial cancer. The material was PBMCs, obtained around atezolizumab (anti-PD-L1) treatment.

CDR3 sequence (DNA): TGTGCCAGCAGTGCTCCAGGGGATGAATCCGGGGAGCTGTTTTTT. Translated: CASSAPGDESGELFF. The genes are TRBV6-1 and TRBJ2-2; a weak D match, TRBD1 (6 bases). The CDR3 loop spans 15 amino acids. Per the germline V gene, CDR1 is MNHNS and CDR2 is SASEGT. Deletions cut 4 bases from V and 6 bases from J, with 15 bases between.